The 10 T cell receptor beta chains reported below all come from one sample, sequenced in a study of T cells after yellow fever vaccination. TCRdb fed the 5' RACE reads into MiXCR, producing one record per CDR3 protein. The repertoire has about 430,000 distinct CDR3 sequences, about 17% of them found once; the top ten carry around 17%. Sequencing used PBMCs, obtained before the yellow fever booster vaccination. These receptors were obtained from a man in his late teens or twenties who received the YFV17D yellow fever vaccine.

The chain couples TRBV20-1 to TRBJ2-3; D gene uncertain. Deletions cut 6 bases from V and 0 bases from J, with 19 bases between. Germline lookup yields CDR1 DFQATT and CDR2 SNEGSKA (reference sequence). CDR3 length: 16 residues. The CDR3 is CSAPGRLRSSTDTQYF. CDR3 in DNA: TGCAGTGCCCCCGGTCGCTTAAGGAGTAGCACAGATACGCAGTATTTT.

This clonotype appeared many times. The CDR3 nucleotides are TGCAGTGCTAGTATGGGGGGGCCGTCCGGGGAGCTGTTTTTT. This gives the protein CSASMGGPSGELFF. The gene calls are TRBV20-1 and TRBJ2-2; D possibly corresponds to TRBD2 (7 bases). This CDR3 spans 14 amino acids. Trimming left V 3 bases short and J 6 bases short, with 14 bases between. Germline CDR1 reads DFQATT; CDR2 reads SNEGSKA (reference sequence).

The V and J genes are TRBV15 and TRBJ1-1, with D tentatively TRBD1 (5 bases). CDR1 is LNHNV and CDR2 is YYDKDF in the germline V gene (reference sequence). This CDR3 contains 16 residues. V lost 0 bases and J lost 4, with 15 bases in between. CDR3 nucleotide sequence: TGTGCCACCAGCAGAGATGGGGCAGGGCTGGCCACTGAAGCTTTCTTT. It codes for CATSRDGAGLATEAFF.

This clonotype was picked up a small number of times. This chain links TRBV7-9 with TRBJ2-2; D unclear. V was trimmed by 3 bases and J by 3 bases, leaving 11 bases between them. The CDR3 has 15 amino acids. Per germline, CDR1 SEHNR and CDR2 FQNEAQ (reference sequence). The CDR3 protein is CASSFPETYTGELFF. In DNA form, the CDR3 reads TGTGCCAGCAGCTTTCCAGAGACTTACACCGGGGAGCTGTTTTTT.

This chain joins TRBV6-2 or TRBV6-3 and TRBJ1-6; the D gene is possibly TRBD1 (6 bases). Germline V lookup: CDR1 MNHEY, CDR2 SVGEGT. V lost 6 bases to trimming and J lost 8 bases, with 20 bases between them. The CDR3 is 16 residues long. The DNA of the CDR3 is TGTGCCAGCAGAGCCCGGGACCATAAGGGGGATTCACCCCTCCACTTT. Translated, it gives CASRARDHKGDSPLHF.

This clonotype was seen only a few times. The V gene is TRBV7-2, the J gene TRBJ2-1; 7 bases are shared with TRBD1. CDR1 SGHTA and CDR2 FQGNSA come from the germline V gene. The J segment lost 4 bases and the V segment lost 4 bases, leaving 10 bases of the junction unmatched. CDR3 length equals 16 residues. CDR3 residues: CASSYYGDSRYNEQFF. The CDR3 coding sequence is TGTGCCAGCAGCTATTACGGGGACAGTCGATACAATGAGCAGTTCTTC.

The sample holds a few counts of this clonotype. This chain uses TRBV7-6 with TRBJ1-1, with no clear D. The germline CDR1 and CDR2 sequences are SGHVS and FNYEAQ. The CDR3 consists of 12 residues. Between the trimmed V and J ends, which lost 3 bases and 3 bases, there was a span of 5 bases. As DNA, the CDR3 is TGTGCCAGCAGCTTGCCCGACACTGAAGCTTTCTTT. Translated: CASSLPDTEAFF.

This clonotype was picked up many times. This rearrangement joins TRBV7-2 to TRBJ2-2; a possible D gene is TRBD1 (6 bases). The CDR3 runs to 18 residues. Per germline, CDR1 SGHTA and CDR2 FQGNSA. The V end lost 4 bases, the J end lost 3 bases, and 21 bases lay between the germline ends. CDR3 sequence (DNA): TGTGCCAGCAGCTACCCGCCCGGGACACATCAATACACCGGGGAGCTGTTTTTT. Residues: CASSYPPGTHQYTGELFF.

Ten or more counts support this clonotype. V usage is TRBV9 and J usage is TRBJ2-2, with a weak D call TRBD2 (6 bases). Trimming removed 0 bases from V and 10 bases from J, with 16 bases in between. This CDR3 region has 15 residues. Germline V CDR1 and CDR2: SGDLS, YYNGEE. CDR3 residues: CASSVGGLPGEELFF. For the CDR3, the DNA is TGTGCCAGCAGCGTAGGAGGACTACCTGGAGAGGAGCTGTTTTTT.

At least ten counts were recorded for this clonotype. The J gene is TRBJ2-3, the V gene TRBV6-1; D call uncertain. V was shortened by 4 bases and J by 1 base, with 21 bases between the two germline ends. The CDR3 spans 18 residues. Germline assignment: CDR1 MNHNS and CDR2 SASEGT. The CDR3 spells CASSAYFPSPTGTDTQYF. CDR3 nucleotide sequence: TGTGCCAGCAGTGCCTACTTTCCTTCTCCCACGGGCACAGATACGCAGTATTTT.